A single sample gave rise to the 22 T cell receptor beta chains below, sequenced in a study of Ad26.COV2.S vaccination and SARS-CoV-2 variants. Method: immunoSEQ multiplex PCR; TCRdb's copy keeps in-frame clones and lacks some. Among about 460,000 clones listed, 70% to 90% were seen once. Treatment: some 20 received Ad26.COV2.S at low or high dose, single or two shots; five or six received placebo; per-sample allocation not given. Vaccine and placebo recipients were sampled on day 63 after the first injection. The starting material was peripheral blood, obtained in a trial of Ad26.COV2.S vaccine versus placebo. The source is a person between 18 and 65 years old who received the Ad26.COV2.S COVID-19 vaccine or a placebo.

The chain is built from TRBV7-8 and TRBJ2-3; TRBD1 is a possible D gene (6 bases). Germline V gene lookup returns CDR1 SGHVS and CDR2 FQNEAQ. This CDR3 is 17 amino acids long. V lost 3 bases and J 2 bases, leaving 18 bases between the germline ends. CDR3: CASSFRTGPLDTDTQYF. CDR3 nucleotides: TGTGCCAGCAGCTTCCGCACAGGGCCACTGGACACAGATACGCAGTATTTT.

This clone has just one count. J is TRBJ1-6 and V is TRBV7-2; 7 nucleotides line up with TRBD1. After removal of 5 bases from V and 7 bases from J, the junction contained 8 bases not matched to a gene. In germline, CDR1 is SGHTA, CDR2 FQGNSA. This CDR3 is 15 amino acids long. CDR3 sequence (DNA): TGTGCCAGCAGCGCCCGGGAACAGGGGAATTCACCCCTCCACTTT. This translates into CASSAREQGNSPLHF.

This clone was detected once. The genes are TRBV7-9 and TRBJ2-7; perhaps TRBD2 as D (6 bases). Trimming left V 5 bases short and J 5 bases short, with 19 bases between. The CDR3 is 15 residues long. Germline V gene sequence: CDR1 SEHNR, CDR2 FQNEAQ (reference sequence). The CDR3 spells CASSMRGGPRDEQYF. CDR3 coding DNA: TGTGCCAGCAGCATGCGGGGCGGGCCAAGGGACGAGCAGTACTTC. The whole variable domain, filled in from reference TRBV7-9 and TRBJ2-7, reads DTGVSQNPRHKITKRGQNVTFRCDPISEHNRLYWYRQTLGQGPEFLTYFQNEAQLEKSRLLSDRFSAERPKGSFSTLEIQRTEQGDSAMYLCASSMRGGPRDEQYFGPGTRLTVT.

V and J are TRBV5-6 and TRBJ2-1; TRBD2 matches 12 bases. CDR3 length: 13 residues. Losses at the gene ends were 9 bases for V and 7 bases for J; bases not matched to a gene: 5. Germline V CDR1 and CDR2: SGHDT, YYEEEE. CDR3 amino acids: CATDLAGGNEQFF. The CDR3 DNA is TGTGCCACCGATCTAGCGGGAGGGAATGAGCAGTTCTTC.

The chain has TRBV27 and TRBJ1-5; D is undetermined. V was pared by 6 bases and J by 3 bases, with 9 bases between. The CDR3 loop spans 13 amino acids. Germline-derived CDR1 and CDR2 are MNHEY and SMNVEV (reference sequence). CDR3 DNA: TGTGCCAGCAGCCTCACCTTCAATCAGCCCCAGCATTTT. Translated, it gives CASSLTFNQPQHF.

This sequence joins TRBV7-3 and TRBJ2-2; D is unclear. Germline CDR1 reads SGHTA; CDR2 reads FQGTGA. The V end lost 3 bases, the J end lost 1 base, and 12 bases lay between the germline ends. The CDR3 runs 16 residues. CDR3 protein: CASSFPGGVNTGELFF. DNA of the CDR3: TGTGCCAGCAGCTTCCCCGGTGGGGTGAACACCGGGGAGCTGTTTTTT.

J is TRBJ2-7 and V is TRBV28, with D possibly matching TRBD2 (5 bases). Germline CDR1 and CDR2: MDHEN and SYDVKM. The CDR3 covers 15 residues. V lost 1 base and J lost 0, with 10 bases in between. The DNA of the CDR3 is TGTGCCAGCAGTTTATCGGAGGCCCGCTCCTACGAGCAGTACTTC. This sequence encodes CASSLSEARSYEQYF.

This sequence joins TRBV19 and TRBJ1-2; TRBD1 matches 7 bases. CDR1 is LNHDA and CDR2 is SQIVND in the germline V gene (reference sequence). This CDR3 comprises 14 residues. With 7 bases clipped from V and 2 bases from J, the junction kept 7 bases outside the gene matches. The CDR3 DNA follows: TGTGCCAGTAATCCGGGACAGCGAAACTATGGCTACACCTTC. Translating gives CASNPGQRNYGYTF.

The chain has TRBV27 and TRBJ2-1; weak D call: TRBD2 (6 bases). V was trimmed by 6 bases and J by 4 bases, leaving 22 bases between them. The V gene's germline CDR1 is MNHEY and CDR2 SMNVEV (reference sequence). The CDR3 is made up of 17 amino acids. CDR3: CASRPNRGYRLYNEQFF. As DNA, the CDR3 is TGTGCCAGCAGGCCAAATCGGGGGTATCGGTTATACAATGAGCAGTTCTTC.

The rearrangement links TRBV5-8 to TRBJ1-2; 8 bases fit TRBD1. Germline V gene data show CDR1 as SGHTS and CDR2 as YDEGEE. V lost 3 bases to trimming and J lost 4 bases; unmatched junction nucleotides: 8. The CDR3 has 15 residues. The CDR3 region is CASSWATGDPYGYTF. DNA of the CDR3: TGTGCCAGCAGCTGGGCGACAGGGGACCCCTATGGCTACACCTTC.

CDR3 region: CASSFQGSYRLRDRGWNEQFF. The DNA of the CDR3 is TGTGCCAGCAGTTTTCAGGGCTCTTACCGTCTCCGGGACAGGGGGTGGAATGAGCAGTTCTTC. This chain joins TRBV28 and TRBJ2-1; 11 bases match TRBD1. The V gene end was trimmed by 3 bases and the J gene end by 7 bases; junction bases not matched to a gene: 23. Germline CDR1 MDHEN, CDR2 SYDVKM. This CDR3 region has 21 residues. Based on the CDR3 plus reference TRBV28 and TRBJ2-1, the full variable domain is DVKVTQSSRYLVKRTGEKVFLECVQDMDHENMFWYRQDPGLGLRLIYFSYDVKMKEKGDIPEGYSVSREKKERFSLILESASTNQTSMYLCASSFQGSYRLRDRGWNEQFFGPGTRLTVL.

Concerning this clone itself: Different DNA sequences within this sample yield the same CDR3. V gene TRBV4-3 combines with J gene TRBJ1-5; D not certain. The CDR3 runs 13 residues. The V and J ends lost 0 bases and 7 bases respectively, with 7 bases between them. CDR1 and CDR2 (germline): LGHNA, YSLEER. CDR3 DNA: TGCGCCAGCAGCCAAGATCGAGGACAGCCCCAGCATTTT. The encoded protein is CASSQDRGQPQHF.

This chain links TRBV13 with TRBJ2-7; a possible D gene is TRBD1 (5 bases). The CDR3 is 14 residues long. V was cut by 3 bases and J by 6 bases, with 15 bases left in between. Per the germline V gene, CDR1 is PRHDT and CDR2 is FYEKMQ (reference sequence). The DNA of the CDR3 is TGTGCCAGCAGCTTCCGCCAGGGCCCCCCCGAGCAGTACTTC. It translates to CASSFRQGPPEQYF.

The sample holds one count of this clone. This chain joins TRBV3-1 (or the pseudogene TRBV3-2) and TRBJ1-1, with D unresolved. The V and J ends lost 0 bases and 1 base respectively, with 6 bases between them. The CDR3 is made up of 14 amino acids. Germline V gene sequence: CDR1 LGHDT, CDR2 YNNKEL (reference sequence). This CDR3 is CASSQDTRNTEAFF. The CDR3 nucleotides are TGTGCCAGCAGCCAAGATACAAGGAACACTGAAGCTTTCTTT.

This chain links TRBV28 with TRBJ1-2; D uncertain. V was trimmed by 8 bases and J by 2 bases, leaving 6 bases between them. This CDR3 spans 11 amino acids. Germline V gene sequence: CDR1 MDHEN, CDR2 SYDVKM. CDR3 coding DNA: TGTGCCAGCGGGGTAAACTATGGCTACACCTTC. This sequence encodes CASGVNYGYTF.

This clone was seen only once. The CDR3 sequence is CASRRASVATNTEAFF. As DNA, the CDR3 is TGTGCCAGTAGAAGGGCCTCCGTAGCCACTAACACTGAAGCTTTCTTT. This sequence joins TRBV19 and TRBJ1-1; no firm D call. The germline V and J ends were trimmed by 6 bases and 2 bases, with 19 bases remaining between them. The CDR3 is made up of 16 amino acids. Germline CDR1 and CDR2: LNHDA and SQIVND (reference sequence).

The chain has TRBV10-2 and TRBJ2-3, with unresolved D. Trimming removed 4 bases at V and 1 base at J, with 6 bases between. Germline V gene data show CDR1 as WSHSY and CDR2 as SAAADI. This CDR3 spans 13 amino acids. CDR3 sequence (DNA): TGCGCCAGCAGTGCTCCAGGCACAGATACGCAGTATTTT. Translating it yields CASSAPGTDTQYF.

The chain links TRBV12-3 or TRBV12-4 to TRBJ2-7; D uncertain. The CDR3 totals 13 residues. Deletions cut 3 bases from V and 3 bases from J, with 9 bases between. The CDR3: CASSFSQSYEQYF. The CDR3 DNA reads as TGTGCCAGCAGTTTTAGCCAGAGCTACGAGCAGTACTTC.

V gene TRBV19 combines with J gene TRBJ2-7; D remains unclear. This CDR3 has 14 amino acids. Between the trimmed V and J ends, which lost 4 bases and 2 bases, there was a span of 12 bases. Per germline, CDR1 LNHDA and CDR2 SQIVND (reference sequence). The DNA for the CDR3 is TGTGCCAGTAGTACCACAGCCTTGACCTACGAGCAGTACTTC. This gives the protein CASSTTALTYEQYF. Using reference TRBV19 and TRBJ2-7 for the parts outside the CDR3, the full variable domain is DGGITQSPKYLFRKEGQNVTLSCEQNLNHDAMYWYRQDPGQGLRLIYYSQIVNDFQKGDIAEGYSVSREKKESFPLTVTSAQKNPTAFYLCASSTTALTYEQYFGPGTRLTVT.

V gene TRBV27 combines with J gene TRBJ1-1, with D perhaps matching TRBD1 (5 bases). Between the trimmed V and J ends, which lost 7 bases and 1 base, there was a span of 13 bases. The CDR3 contains 14 residues. Germline V gene lookup returns CDR1 MNHEY and CDR2 SMNVEV (reference sequence). For the CDR3, the DNA is TGTGCCAGCACCCTAAATGGGGGGAACACTGAAGCTTTCTTT. It translates to CASTLNGGNTEAFF.

This clone appeared a single time. The chain joins TRBV3-1 (or the pseudogene TRBV3-2) to TRBJ2-1, with a tentative D call TRBD2 (5 bases). CDR3 size: 15 residues. The V end was cut by 1 base, the J end by 3 bases, with 10 bases between. Germline V gene lookup returns CDR1 LGHDT and CDR2 YNNKEL (reference sequence). The CDR3 bases are TGTGCCAGCAGCCAAGGGTCCGGGGACTACAATGAGCAGTTCTTC. Translated: CASSQGSGDYNEQFF.

The V and J genes are TRBV28 and TRBJ1-2; D gene uncertain. The CDR3 is 14 residues long. Germline assignment: CDR1 MDHEN and CDR2 SYDVKM. V was shortened by 2 bases and J by 7 bases, with 14 bases between the two germline ends. CDR3 region: CASSLNGGVGGYTF. The CDR3 DNA follows: TGTGCCAGCAGTTTAAATGGAGGCGTTGGTGGCTACACCTTC.